A selection of T cell receptor beta chains follows, all from one sample in a study of CD8 T cells in Susac syndrome. TCRdb reprocessed the immunoSEQ multiplex PCR reads with MiXCR, giving one entry per CDR3 protein. The profile covers approximately 74,000 distinct CDR3 sequences, with 94% appearing a single time and about 0.9% taken by the ten largest. Input material: CD8+ T cells from PBMCs. The receptors originated from a human donor with Susac syndrome. Both conserved end residues are part of each CDR3. The order of the fields is CDR3 protein, D gene, CDR3 length, V gene, J gene. A D gene is named only where the DNA matches it firmly.

CASGSSSYEQYF,NA,12,TRBV10-2,TRBJ2-7
CASKRPAVEAFF,NA,12,TRBV28,TRBJ1-1
CASSMEVSYEQYF,NA,13,TRBV19,TRBJ2-7
CASSLDLTDTGELFF,NA,15,TRBV11-2,TRBJ2-2
CSARIPLGGAYQPQHF,NA,16,TRBV20-1,TRBJ1-5
CASSPPTGTEAFF,NA,13,TRBV7-9,TRBJ1-1
CASSTFTLAKNIQYF,NA,15,TRBV28,TRBJ2-4
CASSESGSVLEKLFF,NA,15,TRBV25-1,TRBJ1-4
CASSIGAGGYNEQFF,TRBD1,15,TRBV19,TRBJ2-1
CASSPRSGVSGELFF,NA,15,TRBV5-4,TRBJ2-2
CASSFGLAYEQYF,TRBD2,13,TRBV12-3/TRBV12-4,TRBJ2-7
CASSLGANYGYTF,NA,13,TRBV7-9,TRBJ1-2
CSALDLTGQETQYF,NA,14,TRBV20-1,TRBJ2-5
CASSVDRVTQYF,NA,12,TRBV9,TRBJ2-5
CASSISGGYQETQYF,TRBD2,15,TRBV7-9,TRBJ2-5
CASSWGFPDTQYF,NA,13,TRBV12-3/TRBV12-4,TRBJ2-3
CASSTIVADTQYF,NA,13,TRBV27,TRBJ2-3
CASTGDRGGNQPQHF,TRBD1,15,TRBV6-6,TRBJ1-5
CASSDVGGDGTDTQYF,NA,16,TRBV6-4,TRBJ2-3
CASSQGLIAGSDTQYF,NA,16,TRBV14,TRBJ2-3